The next 13 T cell receptor beta chains were all read from a single sample in a study of CD8+ T cells in alopecia areata. The sequencing template was cDNA reverse transcribed from extracted RNA. Sequencing was performed with immunoSEQ multiplex PCR; in TCRdb, only in-frame clones are kept and a portion is missing. The table records 150,000 to 200,000 clones, approximately 60% of them present only once. The sample taken for sequencing was CD4+ T cells sorted from blood. These receptors came from a human donor in good health.

The chain recombines TRBV6-1 with TRBJ2-4; D is unresolved. Trimming shortened V by 4 bases and J by 2 bases, and 15 bases separated the two germline ends. This CDR3 is 16 amino acids long. Germline loops: CDR1 MNHNS, CDR2 SASEGT. CDR3 sequence reads: CASSVQPGLTKNIQYF. The CDR3 DNA reads as TGTGCCAGCAGTGTACAGCCGGGCTTAACCAAAAACATTCAGTACTTC.

Here the CDR3 DNA reads TGCGCCAGCAGCCAAGAGAGACTCCCCAGCGGGACTAGCACAGATACGCAGTATTTT. It specifies CASSQERLPSGTSTDTQYF. V gene TRBV4-1 combines with J gene TRBJ2-3, with 7 bases fitting TRBD2. CDR1 is MGHRA and CDR2 is YSYEKL in the germline V gene. J was trimmed by 0 bases and V by 0 bases; bases with no gene match: 12. The CDR3 covers 19 residues.

The rearrangement links TRBV27 to TRBJ2-5, with TRBD2 matching 7 bases. J lost 5 bases, V lost 3 bases, and 6 bases had no gene match. The V gene's germline CDR1 is MNHEY and CDR2 SMNVEV (reference sequence). The CDR3 has 14 amino acids. In DNA form, the CDR3 reads TGTGCCAGCAGTTTGGGGGAGGGCCTGGAGACCCAGTACTTC. Encoded protein: CASSLGEGLETQYF.

The chain uses TRBV7-9 and TRBJ1-4; unclear D gene. Germline values: CDR1 SEHNR, CDR2 FQNEAQ (reference sequence). The CDR3 spans 14 residues. Trimming removed 5 bases at V and 10 bases at J, with 17 bases between. CDR3 nucleotide sequence: TGTGCCAGCAGCCACGCCAACCTGGGCGGAAAACTGTTTTTT. This codes for CASSHANLGGKLFF. The whole variable domain, remainder taken from reference TRBV7-9 and TRBJ1-4, is DTGVSQNPRHKITKRGQNVTFRCDPISEHNRLYWYRQTLGQGPEFLTYFQNEAQLEKSRLLSDRFSAERPKGSFSTLEIQRTEQGDSAMYLCASSHANLGGKLFFGSGTQLSVL.

J is TRBJ2-1 and V is TRBV2; D uncertain. Germline CDR1 is SNHLY and CDR2 is FYNNEI. V dropped 2 bases and J dropped 6 bases, with 14 bases sitting between them. The CDR3 consists of 15 residues. The CDR3 region has the DNA TGTGCCAGCAGTGAAAGAGTTAGCAGAATCAATGAGCAGTTCTTC. Its translation: CASSERVSRINEQFF.

The gene calls are TRBV9 and TRBJ2-2; tentative D call: TRBD1 (6 bases). The CDR3 is 14 amino acids. Looked up from germline, CDR1 is SGDLS and CDR2 is YYNGEE. The V and J ends lost 3 bases and 7 bases respectively, with 13 bases between them. DNA for the CDR3: TGTGCCAGCAGCGCGGACCACAGGGACGGGGAGCTGTTTTTT. Amino acids: CASSADHRDGELFF.

This clone has only a few counts. This chain links TRBV29-1 with TRBJ1-1; the D is unclear. The CDR3 has 12 amino acids. Trimming left V 7 bases short and J 2 bases short, with 11 bases between. Germline V gene data show CDR1 as SQVTM and CDR2 as ANQGSEA. For the CDR3, the DNA is TGCAGCGCAAGAACACCTAACACTGAAGCTTTCTTT. It yields the protein CSARTPNTEAFF.

This clone occurred once. The chain employs TRBV7-2 and TRBJ1-5; 9 nucleotides agree with TRBD1. The germline CDR1 and CDR2 sequences are SGHTA and FQGNSA. The CDR3 has 15 amino acids. The V gene end was trimmed by 0 bases and the J gene end by 9 bases; junction bases not matched to a gene: 6. The CDR3 sequence: CASSLAGQGEGPQHF. The CDR3 bases are TGTGCCAGCAGCTTAGCGGGACAGGGCGAGGGGCCCCAGCATTTT. Combining the CDR3 with reference TRBV7-2 and TRBJ1-5 gives the whole variable domain GAGVSQSPSNKVTEKGKDVELRCDPISGHTALYWYRQSLGQGLEFLIYFQGNSAPDKSGLPSDRFSAERTGGSVSTLTIQRTQQEDSAVYLCASSLAGQGEGPQHFGDGTRLSIL.

This clone came up a few times. This sequence joins TRBV29-1 and TRBJ2-7, with D tentatively TRBD1 (6 bases). Per germline, CDR1 SQVTM and CDR2 ANQGSEA. The CDR3 is made up of 15 amino acids. The V end lost 4 bases, the J end lost 4 bases, and 20 bases lay between the germline ends. CDR3 in amino acids: CSVGSLNRVRYEQYF. Written as DNA, the CDR3 is TGCAGCGTTGGGTCCTTAAACAGGGTGCGGTACGAGCAGTACTTC.

This clone appeared a few times. The V and J genes are TRBV29-1 and TRBJ2-2; no reliable D call. The germline V gene has CDR1 SQVTM and CDR2 ANQGSEA. Trimming left V 4 bases short and J 2 bases short, with 11 bases between. The CDR3 has 14 amino acids. CDR3 bases: TGCAGCGTTGCCACGATGGCCAACACCGGGGAGCTGTTTTTT. Protein sequence: CSVATMANTGELFF.

The chain is built from TRBV4-1 and TRBJ2-7, with a possible D match to TRBD1 (5 bases). The V end was cut by 0 bases, the J end by 4 bases, with 13 bases between. This CDR3 spans 15 amino acids. CDR1 and CDR2 from the germline V gene are MGHRA and YSYEKL. This CDR3 reads CASSQEGLKPYEQYF. CDR3 nucleotide sequence: TGCGCCAGCAGCCAAGAGGGGCTTAAACCTTACGAGCAGTACTTC.

The chain recombines TRBV7-2 with TRBJ2-3; D is perhaps TRBD2 (5 bases). This CDR3 is built from 14 residues. Germline V CDR1 and CDR2: SGHTA, FQGNSA. V lost 7 bases to trimming and J lost 3 bases, with 14 bases between them. CDR3 coding DNA: TGTGCCAGCACCATGAGAGGGCCGACAGATACGCAGTATTTT. Its translation is CASTMRGPTDTQYF.

The genes are TRBV27 and TRBJ2-7, with 10 bases lining up with TRBD2. The length of the CDR3 is 13 residues. The ends lost 6 bases at V and 3 bases at J; junction bases unmatched: 2. Germline CDR1 reads MNHEY; CDR2 reads SMNVEV (reference sequence). The CDR3 is CASRASGSYEQYF. The DNA of the CDR3 is TGTGCCAGCAGGGCTAGCGGGAGCTACGAGCAGTACTTC.